These 19 T cell receptor beta chains share one sample of origin, sequenced in a study of blood T cell repertoires in COVID-19. TCRdb's copy holds only in-frame clones and misses some; the assay was immunoSEQ multiplex PCR. The sample shows a few hundred thousand clones, around 90% of them seen only once. Sequencing used PBMCs or T cells enriched from blood (not recorded which). All receptors derive from a man aged 25 to 40 who had been exposed to COVID-19.

This sequence joins TRBV24-1 and TRBJ1-5; D is perhaps TRBD1 (5 bases). V lost 9 bases and J lost 7, with 12 bases in between. Per germline, CDR1 KGHDR and CDR2 SFDVKD. This CDR3 comprises 12 residues. The CDR3 bases are TGTGCCACCCAGGGTCGAGAACAGCCCCAGCATTTT. Protein sequence: CATQGREQPQHF.

This rearrangement joins TRBV4-1 to TRBJ2-7; 10 bases match TRBD1. Germline assignment: CDR1 MGHRA and CDR2 YSYEKL. The CDR3 sequence is 15 residues long. J gave up 3 bases and V 0 bases, and 2 bases lay outside the gene matches. This chain's CDR3 is CASSQDRTGGYEQYF. The CDR3 coding sequence is TGCGCCAGCAGCCAAGACCGGACAGGGGGCTACGAGCAGTACTTC.

This sequence joins TRBV24-1 and TRBJ2-2; D gene uncertain. Trimming removed 2 bases from V and 3 bases from J, with 12 bases in between. The CDR3 is 16 residues long. Germline V gene sequence: CDR1 KGHDR, CDR2 SFDVKD. The CDR3, as DNA: TGTGCCACCAGTGATTATGGCCACACCGACACCGGGGAGCTGTTTTTT. The encoded protein is CATSDYGHTDTGELFF.

The V gene is TRBV27, the J gene TRBJ1-5, with 7 positions matching TRBD1. The CDR3 consists of 14 residues. CDR1 is MNHEY and CDR2 is SMNVEV in the germline V gene (reference sequence). V lost 9 bases, J lost 2 bases, and 7 bases stayed unmatched. Here the CDR3 DNA reads TGTGCCAGTCGGGGCAGGGGGGGCAATCAGCCCCAGCATTTT. Translated: CASRGRGGNQPQHF.

This chain joins TRBV6-5 and TRBJ1-6, with 7 nucleotides matching TRBD1. Germline-derived CDR1 and CDR2 are MNHEY and SVGAGI. V was clipped by 4 bases and J by 10 bases; unmatched bases: 7. This CDR3 has 14 residues. In DNA, the CDR3 is TGTGCCAGCAGTTCTCGACAGGGAGGCTCACCCCTCCACTTT. Translated, it gives CASSSRQGGSPLHF.

The gene calls are TRBV15 and TRBJ1-4; tentatively, D is TRBD1 (5 bases). This CDR3 has 16 residues. V dropped 0 bases and J dropped 4 bases, with 12 bases sitting between them. Germline assignment: CDR1 LNHNV and CDR2 YYDKDF (reference sequence). CDR3: CATSRDLRQLNEKLFF. CDR3 nucleotide sequence: TGTGCCACCAGCAGAGATCTTAGACAGCTTAATGAAAAACTGTTTTTT.

J is TRBJ1-5 and V is TRBV7-9; D possibly corresponds to TRBD1 (6 bases). This CDR3 contains 15 residues. V lost 4 bases and J 2 bases, leaving 12 bases between the germline ends. Germline lookup yields CDR1 SEHNR and CDR2 FQNEAQ (reference sequence). The CDR3 loop is CASSSDRLGNQPQHF. As DNA, the CDR3 is TGTGCCAGCAGCTCAGACAGGTTAGGCAATCAGCCCCAGCATTTT.

This clone was seen only once. J is TRBJ1-2 and V is TRBV10-3; TRBD1 might be the D (6 bases). V was cut by 0 bases and J by 4 bases, with 18 bases left in between. Germline V CDR1 and CDR2: ENHRY, SYGVKD. The CDR3 runs to 17 residues. The CDR3 spells CAISESLGARAFYGYTF. The CDR3 region has the DNA TGTGCCATCAGTGAGTCTTTGGGGGCCAGGGCCTTCTATGGCTACACCTTC.

The chain combines TRBV4-1 with TRBJ1-2; weak D call: TRBD1 (6 bases). The CDR3 is made up of 15 amino acids. Looked up from germline, CDR1 is MGHRA and CDR2 is YSYEKL. Trimming cost V 2 bases and J 6 bases, with 16 bases left between them. CDR3 sequence: CASSQSPRGGDGYTF. The CDR3, as DNA: TGCGCCAGCAGCCAATCCCCTAGGGGGGGGGATGGCTACACCTTC.

This chain links TRBV4-1 with TRBJ1-5, with 8 bases identical to TRBD1. The CDR3 length is 15 residues. V trimming: 2 bases; J trimming: 7 bases; junction bases outside the gene matches: 7. The germline CDR1 and CDR2 sequences are MGHRA and YSYEKL. The DNA of the CDR3 is TGCGCCAGCAGCCAAACGGACAGGGAAGTACAGCCCCAGCATTTT. Its translation: CASSQTDREVQPQHF.

J is TRBJ1-2 and V is TRBV5-1, with a possible D match to TRBD1 (5 bases). The CDR3 is 17 amino acids. V lost 1 base to trimming and J lost 5 bases, with 21 bases between them. Germline CDR1 SGHRS, CDR2 YFSETQ. The chain's CDR3 is CASSLILSRQNLYGYTF. DNA for the CDR3: TGCGCCAGCAGCTTGATCCTTTCACGACAGAACCTTTATGGCTACACCTTC.

The J gene is TRBJ2-1, the V gene TRBV7-9; weak D call: TRBD2 (5 bases). Germline V CDR1 and CDR2: SEHNR, FQNEAQ (reference sequence). This CDR3 contains 15 residues. Trimming cost V 5 bases and J 0 bases, with 11 bases left between them. The CDR3 coding sequence is TGTGCCAGCAGCCGAAGCGGCGTCTCCTACAATGAGCAGTTCTTC. Translating it yields CASSRSGVSYNEQFF.

This sequence joins TRBV7-8 and TRBJ2-7; 8 bases align to TRBD1. The CDR3 covers 14 residues. In germline, CDR1 is SGHVS, CDR2 FQNEAQ. The V segment lost 1 base and the J segment 4 bases; nucleotides outside the gene matches: 3. CDR3 loop: CASSLEGQGYEQYF. CDR3 DNA sequence: TGTGCCAGCAGCTTAGAAGGACAGGGATACGAGCAGTACTTC.

The chain joins TRBV12-3 or TRBV12-4 to TRBJ2-7, with a tentative D call TRBD2 (5 bases). The V end lost 5 bases, the J end lost 4 bases, and 6 bases lay between the germline ends. The CDR3 covers 11 residues. The CDR3 region has the DNA TGTGCCAGCAGTCGGGGTTACGAGCAGTACTTC. Translating gives CASSRGYEQYF.

The V call is TRBV27, the J call TRBJ2-1; maybe TRBD1 (6 bases). The length of the CDR3 is 15 residues. CDR1 is MNHEY, CDR2 SMNVEV, per germline (reference sequence). Trimming shortened V by 8 bases and J by 6 bases, and 20 bases separated the two germline ends. The CDR3 sequence: CASGKGTTWGNEQFF. The CDR3 DNA reads as TGTGCCAGCGGAAAAGGGACAACCTGGGGCAATGAGCAGTTCTTC.

This rearrangement joins TRBV19 to TRBJ1-5, with no clear D. The length of the CDR3 is 13 residues. Between the trimmed V and J ends, which lost 5 bases and 3 bases, there was a span of 8 bases. Germline assignment: CDR1 LNHDA and CDR2 SQIVND (reference sequence). CDR3 region: CASSPWLNQPQHF. The CDR3 DNA reads as TGTGCCAGTAGTCCCTGGCTCAATCAGCCCCAGCATTTT.

The V and J genes are TRBV7-2 and TRBJ1-1; D is unresolved. The CDR3 runs 13 residues. Germline V CDR1 and CDR2: SGHTA, FQGNSA. V dropped 5 bases and J dropped 3 bases, with 10 bases sitting between them. CDR3 DNA sequence: TGTGCCAGCAGCCCGCGAGATTACACTGAAGCTTTCTTT. Translating gives CASSPRDYTEAFF.

The V and J genes are TRBV6-5 and TRBJ1-6, with TRBD1 matching over 8 bases. Trimming took 6 bases from V and 8 from J; bases not matched to a gene: 9. Germline V CDR1 and CDR2: MNHEY, SVGAGI. The CDR3 has 15 residues. The CDR3 DNA reads TGTGCCAGCAGGGAGGACAGGGCCGGATATTCACCCCTCCACTTT. This translates into CASREDRAGYSPLHF.

The gene calls are TRBV6-5 and TRBJ1-1; the D is unclear. The germline gives CDR1 MNHEY, CDR2 SVGAGI. The CDR3 length is 11 residues. Trimming left V 6 bases short and J 1 base short, with 3 bases between. The CDR3: CASSKNTEAFF. In DNA, the CDR3 is TGTGCCAGCAGCAAGAACACTGAAGCTTTCTTT.